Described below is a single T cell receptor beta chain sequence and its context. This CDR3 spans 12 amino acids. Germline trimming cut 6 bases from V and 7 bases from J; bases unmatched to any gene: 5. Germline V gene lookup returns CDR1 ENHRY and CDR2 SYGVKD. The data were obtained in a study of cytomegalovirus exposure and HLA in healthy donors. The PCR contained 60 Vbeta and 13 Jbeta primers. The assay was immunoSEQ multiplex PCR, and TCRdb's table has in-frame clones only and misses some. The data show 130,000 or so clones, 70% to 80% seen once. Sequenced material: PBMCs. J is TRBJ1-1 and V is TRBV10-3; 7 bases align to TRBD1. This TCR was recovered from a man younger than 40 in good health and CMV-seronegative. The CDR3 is CAISPDRDEAFF. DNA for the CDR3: TGTGCCATCAGCCCTGACAGGGATGAAGCTTTCTTT.